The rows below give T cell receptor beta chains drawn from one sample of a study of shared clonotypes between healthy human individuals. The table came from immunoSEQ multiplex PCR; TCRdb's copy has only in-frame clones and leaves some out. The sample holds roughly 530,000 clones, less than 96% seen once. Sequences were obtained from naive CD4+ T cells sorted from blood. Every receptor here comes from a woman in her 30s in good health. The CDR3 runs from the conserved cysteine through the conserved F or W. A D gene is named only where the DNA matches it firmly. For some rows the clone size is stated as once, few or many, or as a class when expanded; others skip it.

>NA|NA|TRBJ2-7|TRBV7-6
CASSLDLRGPSGNYEQYF
TGTGCCAGCAGCTTAGATCTACGAGGGCCTTCCGGCAACTACGAGCAGTACTTC
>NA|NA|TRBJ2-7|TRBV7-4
CASSSIWTTDSYEQYF
TGTGCCAGCAGCTCGATCTGGACTACGGACTCCTACGAGCAGTACTTC
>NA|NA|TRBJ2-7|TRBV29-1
CSVTHSSYEQYF
TGCAGCGTGACCCACTCCTCCTACGAGCAGTACTTC
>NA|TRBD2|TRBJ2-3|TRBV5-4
CASSPSTASGLADTQYF
TGTGCCAGCAGCCCGTCCACGGCTAGCGGGTTGGCAGATACGCAGTATTTT
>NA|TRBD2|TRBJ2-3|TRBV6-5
CASRATSGRLSAQYF
TGTGCCAGCAGGGCGACTAGCGGGAGGTTAAGTGCGCAGTATTTT
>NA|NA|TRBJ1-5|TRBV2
CASTGSTASNQPQHF
TGTGCCAGCACAGGGAGCACCGCCAGCAATCAGCCCCAGCATTTT
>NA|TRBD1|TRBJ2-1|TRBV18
CASSPQGAMNEQFF
TGTGCCAGCTCACCACAGGGGGCTATGAATGAGCAGTTCTTC
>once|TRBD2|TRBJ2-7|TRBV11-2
CASSPGLAIEQYF
TGTGCCAGCAGCCCGGGACTAGCGATCGAGCAGTACTTC
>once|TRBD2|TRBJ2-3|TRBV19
CATAEWDFGLAGGQDTQYF
TGTGCCACCGCTGAATGGGATTTCGGCCTAGCGGGGGGGCAAGATACGCAGTATTTT
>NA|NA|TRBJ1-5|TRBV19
CASSMSLSNQPQHF
TGTGCCAGTAGTATGTCGTTAAGCAATCAGCCCCAGCATTTT
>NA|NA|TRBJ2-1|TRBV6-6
CASSYEVGYSGNEQFF
TGTGCCAGCAGTTACGAGGTGGGCTATTCGGGCAATGAGCAGTTCTTC
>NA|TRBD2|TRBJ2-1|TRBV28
CAYSVGGRANEQFF
TGTGCCTACTCCGTGGGCGGGAGGGCCAATGAGCAGTTCTTC
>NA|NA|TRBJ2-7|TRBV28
CASSFERLRAYEQYF
TGTGCCAGCAGTTTCGAGCGACTTAGGGCCTACGAGCAGTACTTC
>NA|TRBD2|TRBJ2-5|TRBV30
CAWRLGLAGNVETQYF
TGTGCCTGGCGACTGGGACTAGCGGGAAACGTGGAGACCCAGTACTTC
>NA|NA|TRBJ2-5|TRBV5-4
CASSLGWVGAETQYF
TGTGCCAGCAGCTTGGGGTGGGTGGGCGCGGAGACCCAGTACTTC
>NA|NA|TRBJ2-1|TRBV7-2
CASSLTGLLNEQFF
TGTGCCAGCAGCTTGACGGGATTACTGAATGAGCAGTTCTTC
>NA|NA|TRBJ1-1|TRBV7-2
CASSLAWGVTAFF
TGTGCCAGCAGCTTAGCTTGGGGGGTTACGGCTTTCTTT
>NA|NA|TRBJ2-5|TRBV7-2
CASSFEGETQYF
TGTGCCAGCAGCTTTGAAGGGGAGACCCAGTACTTC
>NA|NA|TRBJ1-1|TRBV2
CATTLGFITEAFF
TGTGCCACCACGCTTGGGTTTATCACTGAAGCTTTCTTT
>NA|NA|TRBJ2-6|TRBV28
CASSSPFGVANVLTF
TGTGCCAGCAGTTCGCCCTTCGGGGTTGCCAACGTCCTGACTTTC
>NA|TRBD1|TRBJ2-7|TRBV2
CASKGDRGGSYEQYF
TGTGCCAGCAAGGGCGACAGGGGTGGGTCCTACGAGCAGTACTTC
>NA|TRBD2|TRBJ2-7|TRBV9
CASSVGLAGVEQYF
TGTGCCAGCAGCGTAGGGCTAGCGGGAGTTGAGCAGTACTTC
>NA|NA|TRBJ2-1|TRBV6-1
CASSLYNEQFF
TGTGCCAGCAGTCTTTACAATGAGCAGTTCTTC
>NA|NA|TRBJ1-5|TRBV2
CASSLVHQPQHF
TGTGCCAGCAGTCTGGTACATCAGCCCCAGCATTTT
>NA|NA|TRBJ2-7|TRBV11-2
CASSAVSYEQYF
TGTGCCAGCAGCGCTGTCTCCTACGAGCAGTACTTC
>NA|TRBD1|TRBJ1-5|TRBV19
CASSIGTGNQPQHF
TGTGCCAGTAGTATAGGGACAGGGAATCAGCCCCAGCATTTT
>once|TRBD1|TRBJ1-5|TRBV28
CATRTGGGYSNQPQHF
TGTGCCACCCGAACAGGGGGTGGTTATAGCAATCAGCCCCAGCATTTT
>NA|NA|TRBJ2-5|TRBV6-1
CASSQSRGGETQYF
TGTGCCAGCAGTCAAAGTCGGGGTGGAGAGACCCAGTACTTC
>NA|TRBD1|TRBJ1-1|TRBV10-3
CAISDGQGGTEAFF
TGTGCCATCAGTGACGGACAGGGGGGGACTGAAGCTTTCTTT